These 11 T cell receptor beta chains originate from one sample sequenced in a study of control samples from healthy donors and cancer patients. Method: immunoSEQ multiplex PCR; TCRdb's copy keeps in-frame clones and lacks some. The data show roughly 400,000 clones, with 75% to 95% seen just once and approximately 6.3% held by the top ten. The material sequenced was PBMCs. The receptors here all came from a man aged 40-49 years with head and neck cancer.

The chain couples TRBV4-3 to TRBJ2-6; D unclear. Germline-derived CDR1 and CDR2 are LGHNA and YSLEER. The V and J ends lost 4 bases and 1 base respectively, with 23 bases between them. The CDR3 contains 20 residues. The CDR3: CASSLHGRPNPLSGANVLTF. CDR3 DNA: TGCGCCAGCAGCCTCCACGGACGACCAAACCCTCTATCTGGGGCCAACGTCCTGACTTTC.

The chain couples TRBV19 to TRBJ2-6, with D unclear. CDR1 and CDR2 (germline): LNHDA, SQIVND (reference sequence). V lost 3 bases to trimming and J lost 0 bases, with 6 bases between them. The CDR3 covers 15 residues. Here the CDR3 DNA reads TGTGCCAGTAGTATTTGGAGCTCTGGGGCCAACGTCCTGACTTTC. It encodes CASSIWSSGANVLTF.

This clone was recorded a few times. This chain connects TRBV5-4 to TRBJ2-1; 7 bases align to TRBD1. The CDR3 has 15 residues. The germline V gene has CDR1 SGHNT and CDR2 YYREEE (reference sequence). The V gene end was trimmed by 0 bases and the J gene end by 4 bases; junction bases not matched to a gene: 4. CDR3 sequence (DNA): TGTGCCAGCAGCTTGGGGTCGACAGGGTACAATGAGCAGTTCTTC. Its protein is CASSLGSTGYNEQFF.

The CDR3 nucleotides read TGTGCCAGCAGATACGACAGGGGGCTAGGCTACACCTTC. It is translated as CASRYDRGLGYTF. The rearrangement joins TRBV5-4 to TRBJ1-2, with 10 bases that match TRBD1. The CDR3 length is 13 residues. Germline CDR1 reads SGHNT; CDR2 reads YYREEE (reference sequence). V lost 5 bases to trimming and J lost 8 bases; unmatched junction nucleotides: 6.

The V and J genes are TRBV29-1 and TRBJ1-2, with 8 bases matching TRBD1. The CDR3 is 14 residues long. Losses at the gene ends were 5 bases for V and 1 base for J; bases not matched to a gene: 6. The germline CDR1 and CDR2 sequences are SQVTM and ANQGSEA. CDR3 protein: CSVIQGADNYGYTF. DNA for the CDR3: TGCAGCGTTATTCAGGGGGCCGATAACTATGGCTACACCTTC.

The V gene is TRBV5-4, the J gene TRBJ2-2; weak D call: TRBD1 (6 bases). The CDR3 spans 14 residues. CDR1 is SGHNT and CDR2 is YYREEE in the germline V gene (reference sequence). V lost 6 bases and J lost 7, with 16 bases in between. CDR3 sequence: CASKWGQAGGELFF. The CDR3 bases are TGTGCCAGCAAATGGGGGCAGGCTGGCGGGGAGCTGTTTTTT.

The rearrangement uses TRBV5-6 and TRBJ1-5; 10 bases fit TRBD1. Germline V gene data show CDR1 as SGHDT and CDR2 as YYEEEE. V trimming: 3 bases; J trimming: 3 bases; junction bases outside the gene matches: 6. This CDR3 comprises 16 residues. The CDR3 loop reads CASSSLTGGLNQPQHF. The CDR3, as DNA: TGTGCCAGCAGCTCCTTGACAGGGGGCCTCAATCAGCCCCAGCATTTT.

This chain links TRBV7-2 with TRBJ1-4, with TRBD1 identical over 10 bases. Germline V gene sequence: CDR1 SGHTA, CDR2 FQGNSA. Germline trimming cut 4 bases from V and 8 bases from J; bases unmatched to any gene: 7. The CDR3 is 15 amino acids. The CDR3 sequence: CASSYDRGRGEKLFF. The CDR3 bases are TGTGCCAGCAGCTACGACAGGGGGCGAGGAGAAAAACTGTTTTTT.

V and J are TRBV2 and TRBJ1-3; D unclear. V gave up 6 bases and J gave up 0 bases, with 12 bases separating them. The germline CDR1 and CDR2 sequences are SNHLY and FYNNEI. This CDR3 has 15 residues. CDR3 residues: CASSAQVFSGNTIYF. The CDR3 DNA follows: TGTGCCAGCAGCGCCCAGGTATTCTCTGGAAACACCATATATTTT.

V is TRBV4-1 and J is TRBJ1-5, with a tentative D call TRBD1 (6 bases). The CDR3 runs 14 residues. With 1 base removed from V and 4 bases from J, the gap between germline ends came to 8 bases. From germline, CDR1 is MGHRA and CDR2 YSYEKL. Here the CDR3 reads CASSQVTGNQPQHF. CDR3 nucleotide sequence: TGCGCCAGCAGCCAAGTTACAGGGAATCAGCCCCAGCATTTT.

The chain uses TRBV7-3 and TRBJ1-3, with D unclear. Trimming removed 4 bases at V and 2 bases at J, with 12 bases between. The germline V gene encodes CDR1 SGHTA and CDR2 FQGTGA. This CDR3 has 15 amino acids. CDR3 residues: CASSSTRGPGNTIYF. The CDR3 DNA reads TGTGCCAGCAGCTCAACCCGGGGTCCTGGAAACACCATATATTTT. Full variable domain (missing parts from reference TRBV7-3 and TRBJ1-3): GAGVSQTPSNKVTEKGKYVELRCDPISGHTALYWYRQSLGQGPEFLIYFQGTGAADDSGLPNDRFFAVRPEGSVSTLKIQRTERGDSAVYLCASSSTRGPGNTIYFGEGSWLTVV.